Listed here is a single TCR beta chain. What it recognizes is unknown. This specimen comes from a study of T-cell memory formation after mild COVID-19. General observations from the study: Clones which contracted sat mainly in CM and EM if CD4+, and in EMRA if CD8+.

The ends lost 4 bases at V and 6 bases at J; junction bases unmatched: 8. CDR1 and CDR2 from the germline V gene are GTSNPN and SVGIG (reference sequence). The CDR3 has 13 residues. 5'RACE, which relied on constant-segment primers, yielded TCR alpha and TCR beta cDNA libraries carrying sample barcodes and UMIs. TCRdb independently ran MiXCR on the 5' RACE reads; one entry per CDR3 protein. In the table there are 400,000 to 450,000 distinct CDR3 sequences, roughly 18% of which are singletons. This receptor was obtained from a man between 18 and 35 years old who had mild COVID-19 (a few samples of this study predate the infection). Cell type and time point are not known. The V and J genes are TRBV30 and TRBJ1-2; 7 bases are shared with TRBD1. Sequenced sample: PBMCs or a T cell subset sorted from them (not recorded which). DNA of the CDR3: TGTGCCTGGATTCCCACAGGGGTCCATGGCTACACCTTC. Protein: CAWIPTGVHGYTF.